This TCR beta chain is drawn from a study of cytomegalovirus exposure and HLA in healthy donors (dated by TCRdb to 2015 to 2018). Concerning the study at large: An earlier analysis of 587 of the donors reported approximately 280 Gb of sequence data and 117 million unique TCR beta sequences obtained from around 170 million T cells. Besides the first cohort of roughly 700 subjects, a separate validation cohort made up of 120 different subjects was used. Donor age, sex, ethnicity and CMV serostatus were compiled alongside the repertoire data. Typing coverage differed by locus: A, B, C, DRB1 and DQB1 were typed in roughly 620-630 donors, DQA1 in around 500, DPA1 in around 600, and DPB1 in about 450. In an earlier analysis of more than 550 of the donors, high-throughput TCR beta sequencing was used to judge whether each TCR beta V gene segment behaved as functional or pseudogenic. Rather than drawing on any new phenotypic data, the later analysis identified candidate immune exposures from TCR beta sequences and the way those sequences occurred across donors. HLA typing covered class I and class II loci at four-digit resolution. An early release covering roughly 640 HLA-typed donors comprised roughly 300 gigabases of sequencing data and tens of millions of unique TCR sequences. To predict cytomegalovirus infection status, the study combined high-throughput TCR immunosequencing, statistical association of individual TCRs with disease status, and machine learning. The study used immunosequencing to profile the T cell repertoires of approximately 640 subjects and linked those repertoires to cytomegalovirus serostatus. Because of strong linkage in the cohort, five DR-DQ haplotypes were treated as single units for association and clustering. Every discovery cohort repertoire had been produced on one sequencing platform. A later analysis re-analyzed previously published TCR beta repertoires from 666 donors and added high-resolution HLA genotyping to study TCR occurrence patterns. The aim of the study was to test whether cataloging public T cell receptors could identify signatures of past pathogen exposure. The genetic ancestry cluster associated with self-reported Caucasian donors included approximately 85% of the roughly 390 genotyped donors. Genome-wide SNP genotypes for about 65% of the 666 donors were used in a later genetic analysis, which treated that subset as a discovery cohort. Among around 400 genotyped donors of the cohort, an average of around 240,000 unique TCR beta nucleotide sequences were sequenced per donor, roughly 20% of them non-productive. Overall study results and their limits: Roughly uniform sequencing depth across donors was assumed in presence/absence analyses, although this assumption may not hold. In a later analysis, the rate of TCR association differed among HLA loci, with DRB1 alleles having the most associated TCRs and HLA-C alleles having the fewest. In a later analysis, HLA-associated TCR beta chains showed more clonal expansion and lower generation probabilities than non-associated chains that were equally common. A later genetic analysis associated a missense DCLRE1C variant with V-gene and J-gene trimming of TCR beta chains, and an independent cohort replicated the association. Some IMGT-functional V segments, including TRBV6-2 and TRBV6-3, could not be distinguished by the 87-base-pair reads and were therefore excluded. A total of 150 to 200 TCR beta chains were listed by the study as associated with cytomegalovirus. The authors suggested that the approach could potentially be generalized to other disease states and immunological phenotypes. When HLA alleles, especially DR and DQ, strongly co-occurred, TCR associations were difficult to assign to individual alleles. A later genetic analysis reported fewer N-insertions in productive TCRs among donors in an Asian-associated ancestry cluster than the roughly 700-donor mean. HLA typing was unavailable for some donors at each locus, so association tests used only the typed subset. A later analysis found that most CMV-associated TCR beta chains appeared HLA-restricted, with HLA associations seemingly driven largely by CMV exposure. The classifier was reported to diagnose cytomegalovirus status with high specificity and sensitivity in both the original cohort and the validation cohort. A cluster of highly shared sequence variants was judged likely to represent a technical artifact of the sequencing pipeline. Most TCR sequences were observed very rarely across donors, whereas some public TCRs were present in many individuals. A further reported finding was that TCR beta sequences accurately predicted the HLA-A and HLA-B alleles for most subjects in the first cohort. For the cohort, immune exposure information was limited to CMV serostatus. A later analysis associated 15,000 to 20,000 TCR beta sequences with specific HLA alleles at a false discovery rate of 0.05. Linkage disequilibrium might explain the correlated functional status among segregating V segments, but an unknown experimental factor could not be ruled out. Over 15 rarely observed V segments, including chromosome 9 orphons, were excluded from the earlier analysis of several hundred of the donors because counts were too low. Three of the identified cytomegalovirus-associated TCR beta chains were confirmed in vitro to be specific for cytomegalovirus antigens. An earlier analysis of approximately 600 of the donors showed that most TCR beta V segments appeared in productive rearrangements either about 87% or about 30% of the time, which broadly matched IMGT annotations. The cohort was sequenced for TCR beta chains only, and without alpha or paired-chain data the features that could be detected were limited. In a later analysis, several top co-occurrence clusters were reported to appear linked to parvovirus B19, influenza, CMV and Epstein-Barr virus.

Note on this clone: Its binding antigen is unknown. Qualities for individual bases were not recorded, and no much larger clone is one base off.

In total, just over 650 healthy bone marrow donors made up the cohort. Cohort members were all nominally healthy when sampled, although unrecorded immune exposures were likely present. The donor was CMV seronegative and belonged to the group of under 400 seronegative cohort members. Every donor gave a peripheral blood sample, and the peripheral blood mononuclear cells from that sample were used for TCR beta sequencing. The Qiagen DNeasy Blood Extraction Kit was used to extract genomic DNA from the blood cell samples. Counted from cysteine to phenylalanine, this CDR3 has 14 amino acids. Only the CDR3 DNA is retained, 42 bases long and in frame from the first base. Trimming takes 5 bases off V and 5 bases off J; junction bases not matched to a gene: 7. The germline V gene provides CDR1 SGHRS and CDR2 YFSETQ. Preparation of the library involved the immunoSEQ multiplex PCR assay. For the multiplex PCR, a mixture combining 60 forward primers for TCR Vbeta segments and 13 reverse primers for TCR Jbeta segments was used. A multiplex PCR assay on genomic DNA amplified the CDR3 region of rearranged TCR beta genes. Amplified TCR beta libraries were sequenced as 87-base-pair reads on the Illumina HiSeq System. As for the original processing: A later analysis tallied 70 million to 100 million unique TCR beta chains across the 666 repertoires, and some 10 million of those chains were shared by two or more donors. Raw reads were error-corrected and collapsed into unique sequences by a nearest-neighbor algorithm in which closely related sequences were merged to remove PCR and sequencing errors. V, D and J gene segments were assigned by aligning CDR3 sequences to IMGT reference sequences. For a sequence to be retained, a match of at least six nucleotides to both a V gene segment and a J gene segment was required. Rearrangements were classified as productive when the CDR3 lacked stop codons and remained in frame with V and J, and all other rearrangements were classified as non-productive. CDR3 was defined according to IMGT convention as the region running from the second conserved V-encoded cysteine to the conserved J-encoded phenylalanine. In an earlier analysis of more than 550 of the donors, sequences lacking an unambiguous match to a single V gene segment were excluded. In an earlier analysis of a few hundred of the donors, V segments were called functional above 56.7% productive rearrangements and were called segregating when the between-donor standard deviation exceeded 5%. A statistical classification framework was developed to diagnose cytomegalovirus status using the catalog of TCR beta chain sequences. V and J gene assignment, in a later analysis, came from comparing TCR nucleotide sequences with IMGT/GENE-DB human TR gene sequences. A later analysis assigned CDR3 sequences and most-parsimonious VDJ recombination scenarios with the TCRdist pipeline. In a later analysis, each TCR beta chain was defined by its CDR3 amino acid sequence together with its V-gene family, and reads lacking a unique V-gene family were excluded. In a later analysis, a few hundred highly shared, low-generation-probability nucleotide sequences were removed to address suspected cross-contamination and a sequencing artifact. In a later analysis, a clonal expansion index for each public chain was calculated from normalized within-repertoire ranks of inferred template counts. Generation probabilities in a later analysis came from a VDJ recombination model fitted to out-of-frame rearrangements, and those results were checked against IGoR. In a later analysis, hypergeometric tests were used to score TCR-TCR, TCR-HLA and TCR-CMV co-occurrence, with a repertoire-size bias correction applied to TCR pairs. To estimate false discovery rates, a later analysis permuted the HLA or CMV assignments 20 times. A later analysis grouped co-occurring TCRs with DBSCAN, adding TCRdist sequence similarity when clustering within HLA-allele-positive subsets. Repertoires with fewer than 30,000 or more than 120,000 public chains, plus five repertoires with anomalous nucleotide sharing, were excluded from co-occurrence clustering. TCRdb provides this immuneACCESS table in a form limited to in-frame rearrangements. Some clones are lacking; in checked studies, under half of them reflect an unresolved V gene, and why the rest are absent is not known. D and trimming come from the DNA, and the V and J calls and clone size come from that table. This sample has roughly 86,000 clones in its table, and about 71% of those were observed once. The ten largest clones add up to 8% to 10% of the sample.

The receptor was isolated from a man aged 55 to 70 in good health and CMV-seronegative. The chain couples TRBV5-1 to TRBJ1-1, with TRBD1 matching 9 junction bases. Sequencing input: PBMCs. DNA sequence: TGCGCCAGCAGGTGGGACAGGGAGGCGACTGAAGCTTTCTTT. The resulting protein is CASRWDREATEAFF. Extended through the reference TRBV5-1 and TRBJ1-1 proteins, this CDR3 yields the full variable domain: KAGVTQTPRYLIKTRGQQVTLSCSPISGHRSVSWYQQTPGQGLQFLFEYFSETQRNKGNFPGRFSGRQFSNSRSEMNVSTLELGDSALYLCASRWDREATEAFFGQGTRLTVV.